This TCR beta chain emerged from a study of blood T cell repertoires in COVID-19. The wider study: COVID-19 samples from acute and convalescent phases originated in the United States, Italy and Spain.

This table comes from immunoSEQ multiplex PCR, and its TCRdb copy is limited to in-frame clones, with some not included. The table has a few hundred thousand clones, 85% seen once. The germline CDR1 and CDR2 sequences are SNHLY and FYNNEI. V shed 10 bases, J shed 0 bases, and the junction held 5 bases outside the gene matches. The CDR3 runs 13 residues. V gene TRBV2 combines with J gene TRBJ2-5; 7 bases fit TRBD1. The TCR was taken from a woman aged 18-29 years with acute or convalescent COVID-19. The specimen was peripheral blood. CDR3 amino acids: CATPDRDQETQYF. CDR3 sequence (DNA): TGTGCCACCCCTGACAGGGACCAAGAGACCCAGTACTTC. Supplemented by reference TRBV2 and TRBJ2-5, the full variable domain reads EPEVTQTPSHQVTQMGQEVILRCVPISNHLYFYWYRQILGQKVEFLVSFYNNEISEKSEIFDDQFSVERPDGSNFTLKIRSTKLEDSAMYFCATPDRDQETQYFGPGTRLLVL.